The T cell receptor (beta chain) under discussion was sequenced for a study of blood T cell repertoires in COVID-19. Study details: Samples representing acute and convalescent COVID-19 were sourced from the United States, Italy and Spain. T cells, B-cell-depleted T cells, or PBMCs supplied cDNA or gDNA.

The protocol was immunoSEQ multiplex PCR, while the TCRdb copy is restricted to in-frame clones and leaves out a portion. Among about 84,000 clones listed, nearly 95% were seen once. The source is a human donor with active COVID-19. The donor label of this sample is uncertain. What was sequenced was peripheral blood.

Written as DNA, the CDR3 is TGTGCCAGCTCACCGGTACAGGGAGATGGCTACACCTTC. Encoded protein: CASSPVQGDGYTF. The V call is TRBV18, the J call TRBJ1-2, with a tentative D call TRBD1 (6 bases). This CDR3 is built from 13 residues. With 3 bases removed from V and 6 bases from J, the gap between germline ends came to 11 bases. Germline CDR1 KGHSH, CDR2 LQKENI.